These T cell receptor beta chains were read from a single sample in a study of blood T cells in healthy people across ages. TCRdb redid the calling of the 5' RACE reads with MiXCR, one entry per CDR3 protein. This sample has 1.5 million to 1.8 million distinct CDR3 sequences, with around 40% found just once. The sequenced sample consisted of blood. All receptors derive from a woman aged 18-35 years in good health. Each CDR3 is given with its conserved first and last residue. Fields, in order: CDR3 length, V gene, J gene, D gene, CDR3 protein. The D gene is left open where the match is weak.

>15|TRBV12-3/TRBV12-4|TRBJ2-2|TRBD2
CASRNSGARAGELFF
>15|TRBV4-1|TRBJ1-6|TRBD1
CASRFSGTENSPLHF
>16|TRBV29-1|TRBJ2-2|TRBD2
CSVEILAGGQDGELFF
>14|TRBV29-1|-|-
CSVEGGTGHYEQYF
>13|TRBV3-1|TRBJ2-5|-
CASSQQGAETQYF
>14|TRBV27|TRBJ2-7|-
CASSPGTNVHEQYF
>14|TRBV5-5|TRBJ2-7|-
CASSHTEDSYEQYF
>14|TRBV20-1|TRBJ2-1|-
CSARDRGYHNEQFF
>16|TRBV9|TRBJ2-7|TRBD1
CASSGGVGTGHAEQYF
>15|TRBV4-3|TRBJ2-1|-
CASSQDYQGGVEQFF
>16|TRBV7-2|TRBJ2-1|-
CASSYQAGGSYNEQFF
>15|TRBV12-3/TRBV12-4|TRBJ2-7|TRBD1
CASSGRDRLSYEQYF
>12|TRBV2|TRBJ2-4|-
CASSVPRNIQYF
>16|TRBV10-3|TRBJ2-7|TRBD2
CAISESGSGRPYEQYF
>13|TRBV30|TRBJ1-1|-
CAWSVRVTTEAFF
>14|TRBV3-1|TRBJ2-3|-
CASSQVESTDTQYF
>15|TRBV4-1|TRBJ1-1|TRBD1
CASSQGRGLDTEAFF
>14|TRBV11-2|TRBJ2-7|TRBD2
CASSLVSGSHEQYF
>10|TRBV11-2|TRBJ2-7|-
CASGHYEQYF
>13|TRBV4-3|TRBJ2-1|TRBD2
CASSPELAGTQFF